This entry lists 30 T cell receptor beta chains sequenced from one sample in a study of OX40 agonist ivuxolimab in advanced cancers. Produced via immunoSEQ multiplex PCR; TCRdb's table is partial and in-frame only. The sample contains over 70,000 clones, roughly 89% of which appear only once. The specimen comprised CD4+ or CD8+ T cells sorted from blood, sampled in a trial of the OX40 agonist ivuxolimab. All receptors derive from an adult with an advanced solid tumor such as melanoma, head and neck, liver or kidney cancer.

The chain combines TRBV2 with TRBJ2-1; a weak D match, TRBD2 (5 bases). This CDR3 is 14 amino acids long. The germline CDR1 and CDR2 sequences are SNHLY and FYNNEI. The V and J ends lost 2 bases and 3 bases respectively, with 8 bases between them. The CDR3 sequence: CASSELALYNEQFF. CDR3 coding DNA: TGTGCCAGCAGTGAACTAGCCCTCTACAATGAGCAGTTCTTC.

V usage is TRBV29-1 and J usage is TRBJ2-2; maybe TRBD1 (7 bases). The germline V gene has CDR1 SQVTM and CDR2 ANQGSEA. The CDR3 runs 12 residues. V lost 6 bases and J lost 7, with 12 bases in between. CDR3 sequence: CSVQGGGGELFF. CDR3 in DNA: TGCAGCGTCCAGGGGGGCGGCGGGGAGCTGTTTTTT.

The V call is TRBV18, the J call TRBJ2-3; unclear D gene. The CDR3 sequence is 13 residues long. The ends were cut back, 3 bases at V and 6 bases at J, with 10 bases in the middle. Germline CDR1 is KGHSH and CDR2 is LQKENI. The CDR3 nucleotides are TGTGCCAGCTCACCCGGATTAGGTGATACGCAGTATTTT. Its translation: CASSPGLGDTQYF.

The table lists this clone with many counts. The chain joins TRBV6-5 to TRBJ1-5, with TRBD1 matching 7 bases. Germline V CDR1 and CDR2: MNHEY, SVGAGI. Trimming at V came to 6 bases and at J to 4 bases, leaving 6 bases not matched to a gene. The CDR3 consists of 14 residues. Here the CDR3 DNA reads TGTGCCAGCAGCTCGGGGACAGAGAATCAGCCCCAGCATTTT. As protein: CASSSGTENQPQHF.

V gene TRBV29-1 combines with J gene TRBJ2-1; unclear D gene. Between the trimmed V and J ends, which lost 0 bases and 4 bases, there was a span of 7 bases. The length of the CDR3 is 13 residues. Germline CDR1 SQVTM, CDR2 ANQGSEA. CDR3: CSVEDPLYNEQFF. The CDR3 nucleotides read TGCAGCGTTGAAGATCCCCTATACAATGAGCAGTTCTTC.

The chain is built from TRBV5-1 and TRBJ2-3; D not resolved. This CDR3 contains 15 residues. Germline CDR1 SGHRS, CDR2 YFSETQ. The V end lost 0 bases, the J end lost 0 bases, and 8 bases lay between the germline ends. This chain's CDR3 is CASSLEGHSTDTQYF. In nucleotides, the CDR3 is TGCGCCAGCAGCTTGGAAGGTCATAGCACAGATACGCAGTATTTT. The full variable domain, completed using reference TRBV5-1 and TRBJ2-3, is KAGVTQTPRYLIKTRGQQVTLSCSPISGHRSVSWYQQTPGQGLQFLFEYFSETQRNKGNFPGRFSGRQFSNSRSEMNVSTLELGDSALYLCASSLEGHSTDTQYFGPGTRLTVL.

This clone was seen just once. V and J are TRBV14 and TRBJ2-3; maybe TRBD2 (5 bases). V gave up 1 base and J gave up 5 bases, with 10 bases separating them. The CDR3 totals 14 residues. Germline V gene data show CDR1 as SGHDN and CDR2 as FVKESK. The CDR3 nucleotides are TGTGCCAGCAGCCAAGGAAATGGAGGAGATACGCAGTATTTT. This sequence encodes CASSQGNGGDTQYF.

The chain joins TRBV5-1 to TRBJ2-1; TRBD1 aligns across 9 bases. In germline, CDR1 is SGHRS, CDR2 YFSETQ. With 1 base clipped from V and 6 bases from J, the junction kept 11 bases outside the gene matches. The CDR3 runs 17 residues. CDR3 in amino acids: CASSLSPGTGNSNEQFF. The DNA for the CDR3 is TGCGCCAGCAGCTTGTCCCCTGGGACAGGGAATAGCAATGAGCAGTTCTTC.

The genes are TRBV7-2 and TRBJ1-3, with 9 bases matching TRBD1. Unmatched junction bases numbered 13, after V lost 5 bases and J lost 2 bases. There are 18 residues in the CDR3. Germline V gives CDR1 SGHTA, CDR2 FQGNSA. The CDR3 reads CASSSRDRAISTGNTIYF. As DNA, the CDR3 is TGTGCCAGCAGCAGCCGGGACAGGGCTATTTCAACTGGAAACACCATATATTTT.

This clone was counted a single time. This rearrangement joins TRBV11-2 to TRBJ1-5; the D gene is possibly TRBD1 (6 bases). V was shortened by 1 base and J by 1 base, with 11 bases between the two germline ends. The CDR3 has 16 residues. In germline, CDR1 is SGHAT, CDR2 FQNNGV. The CDR3 loop is CASSLAQGLSNQPQHF. DNA of the CDR3: TGTGCCAGCAGCTTAGCGCAGGGGTTAAGCAATCAGCCCCAGCATTTT.

This chain connects TRBV30 to TRBJ2-7; tentative D call: TRBD1 (6 bases). CDR3 length: 13 residues. Germline-derived CDR1 and CDR2 are GTSNPN and SVGIG (reference sequence). Trimming took off 0 bases at V and 11 bases at J, with 17 bases between the two ends. The CDR3 spells CAWSVNWDKPKYF. The CDR3 region has the DNA TGTGCCTGGAGTGTAAATTGGGACAAGCCTAAGTACTTC.

This rearrangement joins TRBV15 to TRBJ2-5; D possibly corresponds to TRBD2 (6 bases). Between the trimmed V and J ends, which lost 1 base and 1 base, there was a span of 19 bases. Per germline, CDR1 LNHNV and CDR2 YYDKDF (reference sequence). This CDR3 has 18 amino acids. The CDR3 sequence: CATSRAGLTGTFQETQYF. CDR3 bases: TGTGCCACCAGCAGAGCCGGATTAACCGGGACTTTCCAAGAGACCCAGTACTTC.

J is TRBJ2-7 and V is TRBV27; 9 positions match TRBD1. The CDR3 consists of 13 residues. The trim removed 6 bases at V and 4 bases at J, leaving 4 bases unmatched. Germline V lookup: CDR1 MNHEY, CDR2 SMNVEV (reference sequence). CDR3 protein: CASRGQGRYEQYF. The CDR3 DNA is TGTGCCAGCAGGGGACAGGGTCGATACGAGCAGTACTTC.

The chain is built from TRBV14 and TRBJ2-3, with TRBD2 matching over 7 bases. The CDR3 contains 14 residues. CDR1 SGHDN and CDR2 FVKESK come from the germline V gene. V lost 7 bases and J lost 2; bases outside the gene matches: 6. The chain's CDR3 is CASTPAGYTDTQYF. The CDR3 nucleotides read TGTGCCAGCACCCCAGCGGGATACACAGATACGCAGTATTTT.

V gene TRBV30 combines with J gene TRBJ1-5; 8 nucleotides align to TRBD1. J was trimmed by 4 bases and V by 0 bases; bases with no gene match: 8. The CDR3 runs to 16 residues. From germline, CDR1 is GTSNPN and CDR2 SVGIG (reference sequence). CDR3 protein: CAWSVGTGVWNQPQHF. The CDR3 DNA follows: TGTGCCTGGAGTGTGGGGACAGGCGTATGGAATCAGCCCCAGCATTTT.

The chain recombines TRBV7-2 with TRBJ2-7; 7 bases are a match to TRBD1. In germline, CDR1 is SGHTA, CDR2 FQGNSA. This CDR3 is built from 14 residues. J was trimmed by 0 bases and V by 3 bases; bases with no gene match: 2. CDR3 loop: CASSFTGASYEQYF. The CDR3 region has the DNA TGTGCCAGCAGCTTCACAGGGGCCTCCTACGAGCAGTACTTC.

V is TRBV7-9 and J is TRBJ2-1; 9 bases match TRBD2. CDR3 length: 17 amino acids. V lost 5 bases and J lost 5; bases outside the gene matches: 13. CDR1 SEHNR and CDR2 FQNEAQ come from the germline V gene (reference sequence). CDR3 loop: CASSLRGAGGINNEQFF. CDR3 coding DNA: TGTGCCAGCAGCCTCAGGGGCGCGGGGGGGATTAACAATGAGCAGTTCTTC.

The chain combines TRBV5-1 with TRBJ2-3; 7 bases are a match to TRBD1. The trim removed 5 bases at V and 4 bases at J, leaving 7 bases unmatched. CDR3 length: 14 residues. CDR1 SGHRS and CDR2 YFSETQ come from the germline V gene. The CDR3 nucleotides read TGCGCCAGCAGGTCGGAAGGGGGCGCAGATACGCAGTATTTT. This translates into CASRSEGGADTQYF.

There are a few counts of this clone. V usage is TRBV7-2 and J usage is TRBJ1-1, with D possibly being TRBD1 (5 bases). CDR1 and CDR2 from the germline V gene are SGHTA and FQGNSA. The CDR3 is 14 amino acids. V shed 3 bases and J shed 7 bases, with 15 bases lying between them. The chain's CDR3 is CASSLGVWTGEAFF. Written as DNA, the CDR3 is TGTGCCAGCAGCTTGGGGGTCTGGACCGGTGAAGCTTTCTTT.

This sequence joins TRBV13 and TRBJ2-7; D perhaps matches TRBD2 (5 bases). Germline V gene sequence: CDR1 PRHDT, CDR2 FYEKMQ (reference sequence). This CDR3 has 13 amino acids. V lost 7 bases and J lost 1, with 11 bases in between. In nucleotides, the CDR3 is TGTGCCAGCACCCCGGGAACGTCCTACGAGCAGTACTTC. It codes for CASTPGTSYEQYF.

The sample holds one count of this clone. The rearrangement joins TRBV18 to TRBJ2-3; D unresolved. V gave up 3 bases and J gave up 2 bases, with 9 bases separating them. The CDR3 runs to 14 residues. The germline CDR1 and CDR2 sequences are KGHSH and LQKENI. CDR3 bases: TGTGCCAGCTCACCCGACACATTCACAGATACGCAGTATTTT. Its protein product is CASSPDTFTDTQYF.

V gene TRBV9 combines with J gene TRBJ2-1; 11 bases are a match to TRBD1. The trim removed 4 bases at V and 9 bases at J, leaving 12 bases unmatched. The germline gives CDR1 SGDLS, CDR2 YYNGEE. The CDR3 has 16 residues. CDR3 DNA sequence: TGTGCCAGCAGCCCTGGACAGGGGGCGCAAGTTGGTGAGCAGTTCTTC. Translating it yields CASSPGQGAQVGEQFF.

Notes on this clone: One junction end disagrees with the germline gene, perhaps due to a read error. The J gene is TRBJ2-4, the V gene TRBV6-1; D is uncertain. The V gene's germline CDR1 is MNHNS and CDR2 SASEGT. There are 10 residues in the CDR3. CDR3 nucleotides: TGTGCCAGCAGTGAATATTTCCCGAACTTC. Translation: CASSEYFPNF.

The J gene is TRBJ2-7, the V gene TRBV7-3; a possible D gene is TRBD2 (5 bases). CDR1 is SGHTA, CDR2 FQGTGA, per germline. With 5 bases removed from V and 3 bases from J, the gap between germline ends came to 17 bases. This CDR3 has 15 amino acids. Written as DNA, the CDR3 is TGTGCCAGCAGCGTCACACGGGGTTTCGGCTACGAGCAGTACTTC. This sequence encodes CASSVTRGFGYEQYF. Combining the CDR3 with reference TRBV7-3 and TRBJ2-7 gives the whole variable domain GAGVSQTPSNKVTEKGKYVELRCDPISGHTALYWYRQSLGQGPEFLIYFQGTGAADDSGLPNDRFFAVRPEGSVSTLKIQRTERGDSAVYLCASSVTRGFGYEQYFGPGTRLTVT.

This clone was seen a few times. V is TRBV5-4 and J is TRBJ2-7, with 7 bases fitting TRBD1. CDR1 SGHNT and CDR2 YYREEE come from the germline V gene (reference sequence). CDR3 size: 14 residues. The trim removed 6 bases at V and 3 bases at J, leaving 9 bases unmatched. The CDR3 DNA reads TGTGCCAGCACTAAACAGGGGTCCGACTACGAGCAGTACTTC. It is translated as CASTKQGSDYEQYF.

The rearrangement joins TRBV19 to TRBJ2-2; D is ambiguous. V was pared by 3 bases and J by 0 bases, with 5 bases between. CDR1 and CDR2 from the germline V gene are LNHDA and SQIVND (reference sequence). The CDR3 is made up of 14 amino acids. The CDR3 region has the DNA TGTGCCAGTAGTATGATTTCGAACACCGGGGAGCTGTTTTTT. This codes for CASSMISNTGELFF.

This clone was recorded a few times. Other DNA sequences in this sample translate to the same CDR3. The chain links TRBV2 to TRBJ1-2, with 8 bases aligning to TRBD1. V trimming: 4 bases; J trimming: 6 bases; junction bases outside the gene matches: 4. Germline CDR1 and CDR2: SNHLY and FYNNEI. The CDR3 is 13 residues long. CDR3 residues: CASSGQGADGYTF. CDR3 in DNA: TGTGCCAGCAGTGGTCAGGGGGCGGATGGCTACACCTTC.

This clone was counted a single time. The CDR3 reads CSVVVQGRQETQYF. The CDR3, as DNA: TGCAGCGTTGTCGTCCAGGGAAGGCAAGAGACCCAGTACTTC. This chain connects TRBV29-1 to TRBJ2-5, with TRBD1 as a possible D gene (5 bases). Germline loops: CDR1 SQVTM, CDR2 ANQGSEA. This CDR3 is built from 14 residues. Trimming removed 4 bases from V and 2 bases from J, with 14 bases in between.

The chain carries TRBV5-1 and TRBJ2-2, with TRBD1 matching over 7 bases. CDR3 length: 16 residues. V gave up 1 base and J gave up 0 bases; unmatched junction bases: 3. From germline, CDR1 is SGHRS and CDR2 YFSETQ. The DNA for the CDR3 is TGCGCCAGCAGCTTGCGTGACAGGGCGAACACCGGGGAGCTGTTTTTT. Translating gives CASSLRDRANTGELFF. Complete variable domain (other parts from reference TRBV5-1 and TRBJ2-2): KAGVTQTPRYLIKTRGQQVTLSCSPISGHRSVSWYQQTPGQGLQFLFEYFSETQRNKGNFPGRFSGRQFSNSRSEMNVSTLELGDSALYLCASSLRDRANTGELFFGEGSRLTVL.

The chain employs TRBV19 and TRBJ1-4; 7 nucleotides line up with TRBD1. Germline CDR1 is LNHDA and CDR2 is SQIVND (reference sequence). CDR3 size: 13 residues. V shed 5 bases, J shed 7 bases, and the junction held 4 bases outside the gene matches. The DNA for the CDR3 is TGTGCCAGTAGTGACAGGGTCGGTGAAAAACTGTTTTTT. This translates into CASSDRVGEKLFF.